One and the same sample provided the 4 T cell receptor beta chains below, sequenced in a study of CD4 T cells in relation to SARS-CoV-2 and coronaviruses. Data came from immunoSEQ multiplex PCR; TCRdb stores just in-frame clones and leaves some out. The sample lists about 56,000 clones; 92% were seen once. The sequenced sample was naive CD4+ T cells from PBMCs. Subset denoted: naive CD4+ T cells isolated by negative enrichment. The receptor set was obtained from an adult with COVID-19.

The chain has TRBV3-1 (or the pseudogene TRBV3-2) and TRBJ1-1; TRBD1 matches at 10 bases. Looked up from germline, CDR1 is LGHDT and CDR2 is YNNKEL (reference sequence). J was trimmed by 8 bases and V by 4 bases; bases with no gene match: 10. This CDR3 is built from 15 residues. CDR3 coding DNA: TGTGCCAGCAGCCCCCGGGACAGGGGTTTTACGGAAGCTTTCTTT. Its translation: CASSPRDRGFTEAFF.

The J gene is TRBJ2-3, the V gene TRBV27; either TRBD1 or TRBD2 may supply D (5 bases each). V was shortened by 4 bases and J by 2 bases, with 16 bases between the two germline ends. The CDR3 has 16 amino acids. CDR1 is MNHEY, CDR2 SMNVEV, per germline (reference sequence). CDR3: CASSSILRGYTDTQYF. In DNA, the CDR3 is TGTGCCAGCAGTTCAATCCTCCGGGGCTACACAGATACGCAGTATTTT.

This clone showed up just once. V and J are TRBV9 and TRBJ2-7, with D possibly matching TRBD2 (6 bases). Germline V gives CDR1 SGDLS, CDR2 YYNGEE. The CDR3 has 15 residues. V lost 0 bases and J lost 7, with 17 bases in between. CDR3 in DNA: TGTGCCAGCAGCGTAGATGGAGGGGTTTCGGGGGAGCAGTACTTC. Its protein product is CASSVDGGVSGEQYF.

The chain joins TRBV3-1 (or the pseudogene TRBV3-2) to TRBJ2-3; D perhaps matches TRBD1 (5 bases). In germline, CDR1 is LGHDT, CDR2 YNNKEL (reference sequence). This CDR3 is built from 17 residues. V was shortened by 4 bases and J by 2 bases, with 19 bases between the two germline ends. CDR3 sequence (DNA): TGTGCCAGCAGCCTCCAGGGAAGTGCGACTGACACAGATACGCAGTATTTT. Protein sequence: CASSLQGSATDTDTQYF.